This T cell receptor (beta chain) was recovered during a study of CD8 T cells in ankylosing spondylitis. This clonotype has at least ten counts. What it binds is unknown. Whole-study results and caveats: Relatively rare in peripheral blood, disease-linked clones were also CD8+. It appeared that ankylosing spondylitis blood was characterized by a TCR beta motif of fewer than ten highly homologous variants.

CDR3 length equals 12 residues. V shed 1 base and J shed 8 bases, with 6 bases lying between them. The germline CDR1 and CDR2 sequences are SEHNR and FQNEAQ (reference sequence). TCRdb redid the calling of the 5' RACE reads with MiXCR, one entry per CDR3 protein. The table includes under 150,000 distinct CDR3 sequences, about 13% detected once. The sequenced material came from blood, either unsorted or a sorted T cell fraction (not recorded which). This TCR was recovered from a female donor with ankylosing spondylitis or in good health (not recorded which). The rearrangement links TRBV7-9 to TRBJ2-1; the D is unclear. CDR3 in amino acids: CASSLEVDEQFF. The CDR3 coding sequence is TGTGCCAGCAGCTTAGAAGTCGATGAGCAGTTCTTC.